This T cell receptor beta chain emerged from a study of regulatory T cells in long-lasting Graves disease. The wider study: Persistent Graves' disease meant over 5 years of antithyroid drugs with positive TSH receptor antibodies.

Investigators prepared the TCR beta libraries by applying iRepertoire HTBI primers and Arm-PCR of CDR3 regions. TCRdb reprocessed the multiplex PCR reads with MiXCR, giving one entry per CDR3 protein. The sample consists of a few hundred thousand distinct CDR3 sequences, around 24% of them appearing once. Specified time point: persistent/refractory GD, antithyroid drugs over 5 years with positive TRAb. PBMCs provided the RNA from which the TCR library was made. An endocrinology unit in Xi'an, China, supplied the patients. There are 14 residues in the CDR3. Germline values: CDR1 SGHRS, CDR2 YFSETQ. V dropped 6 bases and J dropped 6; count of bases not matched to a gene: 8.

The J gene is TRBJ2-2, the V gene TRBV5-1, with 7 positions matching TRBD1. Sample: peripheral blood mononuclear cells (PBMCs), taken when the disease was refractory, from a patient treated with antithyroid drugs. The source of this sequence is a female donor with Graves disease. The CDR3 is CASNPTGQAGELFF. CDR3 bases: TGCGCCAGCAACCCGACAGGGCAGGCCGGGGAGCTGTTTTTT.